Listed below are T cell receptor beta chains from one sample, sequenced in a study of blood T cell repertoires in COVID-19. Assay: immunoSEQ multiplex PCR; the TCRdb copy retains only in-frame clones and omits some. Counted here are 310,000 or so clones, 87% occurring once; the ten biggest clones make up about 2.2%. Material for sequencing was peripheral blood. These receptors originate from a woman between 50 and 59 years old who had recovered from COVID-19. Each CDR3 is given with its conserved first and last residue. Clone size is shown for a subset of rows, as once, few, many or a class of expanded clone.

.	TRBJ2-7	TRBV7-2	CASRLGTGGYEQYF
once	TRBJ1-3	TRBV19	CASTIPGNTIYF
few	TRBJ2-3	TRBV7-3	CASSYTGEVQYF
once	TRBJ2-7	TRBV28	CASSPGTLEQYF
.	TRBJ1-1	TRBV7-9	CASSLRPTEAFF
.	TRBJ1-5	TRBV5-5	CASSLAGDRVNQPQHF
.	TRBJ2-2	TRBV12-3/TRBV12-4	CASSFAEAGELFF
.	TRBJ1-2	TRBV7-8	CASSLVGQSNYGYTF
.	TRBJ1-5	TRBV19	CASSIERTEVTGNQPQHF
once	TRBJ2-1	TRBV28	CASSFPGLAGTYNEQFF
.	TRBJ1-2	TRBV7-9	CASSQGQAFIYGYTF
once	TRBJ2-3	TRBV2	CASSDRGDTQYF
.	TRBJ1-1	TRBV7-9	CASSLPGNTEAFF
once	TRBJ2-7	TRBV7-9	CASSLTSGRRWCEQYF
.	TRBJ2-3	TRBV19	CASSIGPLTDTQYF
.	TRBJ1-4	TRBV14	CASSKGQVARGEKLFF
.	TRBJ2-3	TRBV28	CASSLEGLAGATDTQYF
.	TRBJ1-2	TRBV5-4	CASSLKGNYGYTF
many	TRBJ1-1	TRBV5-1	CASRAPGPYTEAFF
.	TRBJ2-7	TRBV30	CAWRQPPGTGNSYEQYF
.	TRBJ1-1	TRBV5-1	CASSLAQGLGNTEAFF
.	TRBJ1-2	TRBV30	CAWSTRLFGYTF
.	TRBJ2-6	TRBV9	CASSTTNGANVLTF
.	TRBJ2-3	TRBV27	CASSPDYLKREVGDTQYF
once	TRBJ2-2	TRBV9	CASRTSGGTGELFF
.	TRBJ1-4	TRBV28	CASSETYEKLFF
.	TRBJ2-2	TRBV23-1	CASSQPATLLGDIGELFF